This T cell receptor (beta chain) was identified during a study of read filtering for tumor transcriptome and immune sequencing (dated by TCRdb to 2020 to 2022). In the study overall: Of the patients in the cohort, approximately 17 were male and 14 were female, and their mean age was approximately 66 years, with a range of about 40 to 85. By revised international staging, eight or nine patients were R-ISS I, under 20 were R-ISS II and about seven were R-ISS III. Whole-transcriptome libraries were prepared with the TruSeq RNA Access Library Prep Kit after DNase treatment. TCR-region mapped reads per sample ranged from about 3.5 to 11 million with IR-seq versus only roughly 85 to 1,300 with RNA-seq. Using the same bone marrow samples, the study compared TCR repertoires obtained by targeted immune repertoire sequencing with those obtained by bulk whole-transcriptome sequencing. One main goal was a read-filtering strategy for immune repertoire data, in particular deciding whether clonotypes backed by only one read should be removed. Broad study findings and their caveats: IR-seq captured clonotypes at much higher depth and more reliably than RNA-seq, and smaller IR-seq throughput sufficed to identify most shared clonotypes. Rather than purified T cells, the sorted CD138-negative fraction was a mixed bone marrow immune population. In IR-seq, single-read clonotypes were approximately 82% of clonotypes but about 3.5% of total reads; in RNA-seq they were 74.6% of clonotypes and 35% to 55% of reads. The correlation between IR-seq and RNA-seq shared clonotype proportions was increased by removal of single-read clonotypes.

Inclusive of the bounding cysteine and phenylalanine, the CDR3 is 14 residues long. Only the CDR3 portion is preserved as DNA: 42 bases, with reading frame beginning at the first base. CDR1 and CDR2 were assigned from the germline V gene as SGHRS and YFSETQ. V and J are truncated by 5 bases and 2 bases respectively, leaving an intervening sequence of 11 bases. TCR libraries were constructed from roughly 360 ng RNA using the Immunoverse kit, and molecular barcoded adaptors covering alpha/delta and beta/gamma chains were employed. TCR library preparation used the same RNA that went into transcriptome sequencing. Sequencing of TCR libraries was carried out on an Illumina HiSeq 4000 with 2 x 150 cycles. Per the source publication's procedure: With MiXCR, TCR reads were aligned to human V, D, J and C references and assembled into CDR3 clonotypes, with quality filtering and error correction included. The tcR package in R was used for analysis of clonotype counts and gene usage diversity. Raw mapping reads were checked after the RNA-seq reads had been mapped by STAR aligner version 2.5.3a onto the human GRCh37 genome. To test the effect of sequencing depth on detected clonotypes, IR-seq fastq files were randomly downsampled using Seqtk 1.3. Using fastp at Q25 and MiXCR, TCRdb reprocessed the public reads and kept productive beta chains. Every distinct CDR3 protein forms one entry, paired with its most common genes and DNA. What appears here as the V and J calls and clone size reflects TCRdb's work, not the paper's. Across this sample there are about 93,000 distinct CDR3 sequences, with 20% to 25% seen only once. Roughly 11% of the sample is held by the ten biggest clonotypes.

Each patient had bone marrow sampled at the time of active disease. Isolation of bone marrow mononuclear cells was performed by Ficoll-Hypaque density gradient centrifugation. Myeloma plasma cells were removed and CD138-negative cells were obtained by negative selection following labeling with CD138 magnetic microbeads on a MACS separator. Flow cytometry with CD138 antibodies on an Attune NxT was used to check how pure the isolated cells were. TRIzol reagent was used to extract total RNA, and a NanoDrop spectrophotometer was used to quantify the extracted RNA. For each patient, paired RNA-seq and IR-seq were run on the CD138-negative bone marrow sample from that patient. This clonotype has at least ten counts. What antigen it recognizes has not been identified. The input lacks base qualities; no much larger clone sits a single base away.

The receptor was isolated from a donor aged 40 or older with multiple myeloma. The chain uses TRBV5-1 and TRBJ2-1; the best D guess is TRBD2, with 6 bases matching. Sequenced: a population of CD138-negative cells sorted from bone marrow. In light of the paper, this sample's cell subset or site label describes: bone marrow mononuclear cells depleted of CD138+ plasma/myeloma cells by negative magnetic selection. The nucleotide sequence reads as follows: TGCGCCAGCAGACGGGACTTGACCTACAATGAGCAGTTCTTC. Its coded protein is CASRRDLTYNEQFF. Outside the CDR3, residues come from the reference TRBV5-1 and TRBJ2-1 proteins, so the full variable domain is: KAGVTQTPRYLIKTRGQQVTLSCSPISGHRSVSWYQQTPGQGLQFLFEYFSETQRNKGNFPGRFSGRQFSNSRSEMNVSTLELGDSALYLCASRRDLTYNEQFFGPGTRLTVL.